Shown below are 21 T cell receptor beta chains from a single sample sequenced in a study of TIL therapy for anti-PD-1-resistant metastatic lung cancer. The libraries were made with immunoSEQ v3. Sequencing used immunoSEQ multiplex PCR; TCRdb keeps in-frame clones, though not all of them. The sample contains more than 35,000 clones, less than 85% of which appear only once. The time point denotes: pre-treatment sample, taken before nivolumab and TIL therapy. This specimen consisted of blood, obtained at baseline. The receptors originated from a person aged 25 to 85 with non-small cell lung cancer.

The V gene is TRBV7-9, the J gene TRBJ1-4; D is possibly TRBD1 (6 bases). Germline V lookup: CDR1 SEHNR, CDR2 FQNEAQ (reference sequence). The CDR3 length is 15 residues. The V end was cut by 1 base, the J end by 3 bases, with 9 bases between. The CDR3 DNA is TGTGCCAGCAGCTTAGGATGGACAGCTAATGAAAAACTGTTTTTT. This translates into CASSLGWTANEKLFF.

V is TRBV9 and J is TRBJ1-4; TRBD1 matches at 9 bases. The germline V gene has CDR1 SGDLS and CDR2 YYNGEE. V trimming: 3 bases; J trimming: 5 bases; junction bases outside the gene matches: 5. The CDR3 loop spans 15 amino acids. CDR3 nucleotide sequence: TGTGCCAGCAGCGAAGTAGGGACAGGGAATGAAAAACTGTTTTTT. Its translation: CASSEVGTGNEKLFF.

This sequence joins TRBV4-1 and TRBJ1-2; TRBD1 aligns across 8 bases. The CDR3 covers 19 residues. The V gene end was trimmed by 0 bases and the J gene end by 0 bases; junction bases not matched to a gene: 12. The germline CDR1 and CDR2 sequences are MGHRA and YSYEKL. CDR3 loop: CASSQEGPGTGRANYGYTF. The DNA of the CDR3 is TGCGCCAGCAGCCAAGAGGGTCCCGGGACAGGACGAGCTAACTATGGCTACACCTTC.

This chain uses TRBV6-5 with TRBJ2-7; a weak D match, TRBD2 (6 bases). The CDR3 contains 15 residues. Germline V lookup: CDR1 MNHEY, CDR2 SVGAGI. V lost 2 bases and J 6 bases, leaving 17 bases between the germline ends. CDR3 in amino acids: CASSYQRDSPSEQYF. CDR3 sequence (DNA): TGTGCCAGCAGTTACCAGAGGGACTCCCCCTCCGAGCAGTACTTC.

The gene calls are TRBV6-5 and TRBJ1-5, with 8 bases that match TRBD1. The CDR3 length is 14 residues. Germline-derived CDR1 and CDR2 are MNHEY and SVGAGI. Trimming at V came to 7 bases and at J to 6 bases, leaving 8 bases not matched to a gene. The DNA for the CDR3 is TGTGCCAGCACCGGAGGACAGGGAGGTCAGCCCCAGCATTTT. Translated: CASTGGQGGQPQHF.

V and J are TRBV28 and TRBJ2-5; maybe TRBD2 (5 bases). The germline V and J ends were trimmed by 2 bases and 1 base, with 14 bases remaining between them. Germline V gives CDR1 MDHEN, CDR2 SYDVKM. The CDR3 loop spans 16 amino acids. The CDR3 DNA reads as TGTGCCAGCAGTTTAGTAAGCGGAGGACCCCAAGAGACCCAGTACTTC. Its translation is CASSLVSGGPQETQYF.

The rearrangement joins TRBV19 to TRBJ2-3, with TRBD1 matching 11 bases. J gave up 4 bases and V 5 bases, and 5 bases lay outside the gene matches. The CDR3 is 15 amino acids. Germline V gene sequence: CDR1 LNHDA, CDR2 SQIVND (reference sequence). In nucleotides, the CDR3 is TGTGCCAGTAGTCCGGGGACAGGGGGACCAGATACGCAGTATTTT. It specifies CASSPGTGGPDTQYF.

This sequence joins TRBV9 and TRBJ2-1, with 8 positions matching TRBD2. Germline CDR1 is SGDLS and CDR2 is YYNGEE. This CDR3 has 14 amino acids. V lost 3 bases, J lost 3 bases, and 2 bases stayed unmatched. CDR3 sequence reads: CASSARGGYNEQFF. The CDR3 bases are TGTGCCAGCAGCGCTCGGGGGGGCTACAATGAGCAGTTCTTC.

The chain recombines TRBV7-9 with TRBJ2-3; D unclear. The CDR3 runs to 13 residues. V lost 5 bases to trimming and J lost 4 bases, with 10 bases between them. Germline V CDR1 and CDR2: SEHNR, FQNEAQ (reference sequence). Written as DNA, the CDR3 is TGTGCCAGCAGCCCCCCAATGGCAGATACGCAGTATTTT. Its protein product is CASSPPMADTQYF.

The rearrangement uses TRBV5-5 and TRBJ1-5; D is possibly TRBD1 (5 bases). The length of the CDR3 is 16 residues. Trimming took 0 bases from V and 1 from J, leaving 11 bases between them. CDR1 is SGHKS, CDR2 YYEKEE, per germline (reference sequence). In nucleotides, the CDR3 is TGTGCCAGCAGCTTGGGGCAGGGTATAAGCAATCAGCCCCAGCATTTT. Protein product: CASSLGQGISNQPQHF.

This rearrangement joins TRBV19 to TRBJ2-1, with 10 bases identical to TRBD2. Germline V gives CDR1 LNHDA, CDR2 SQIVND (reference sequence). The CDR3 has 15 amino acids. The J segment lost 6 bases and the V segment lost 4 bases, leaving 6 bases of the junction unmatched. The CDR3 DNA reads as TGTGCCAGTAGTAATAGCGGGAGGCCTGGCAATGAGCAGTTCTTC. It encodes CASSNSGRPGNEQFF.

The chain links TRBV20-1 to TRBJ2-7, with D unresolved. CDR1 is DFQATT, CDR2 SNEGSKA, per germline (reference sequence). Trimming shortened V by 0 bases and J by 12 bases, and 9 bases separated the two germline ends. The CDR3 runs 10 residues. Here the CDR3 reads CSAREVAVYF. CDR3 nucleotides: TGCAGTGCTAGAGAAGTGGCGGTGTACTTC.

The V call is TRBV28, the J call TRBJ1-1; D remains ambiguous. V dropped 2 bases and J dropped 4 bases, with 5 bases sitting between them. The CDR3 runs to 12 residues. Germline loops: CDR1 MDHEN, CDR2 SYDVKM. The CDR3 DNA follows: TGTGCCAGCAGTTTACAGTTCACTGAAGCTTTCTTT. This encodes CASSLQFTEAFF.

This chain connects TRBV28 to TRBJ1-2; no firm D call. In germline, CDR1 is MDHEN, CDR2 SYDVKM. CDR3 size: 13 residues. V lost 10 bases, J lost 6 bases, and 18 bases lay in between. This CDR3 reads CAIKRARGNGYTF. The CDR3 nucleotides are TGTGCCATAAAGCGTGCCAGAGGGAATGGCTACACCTTC.

J is TRBJ1-2 and V is TRBV7-2; TRBD1 agrees at 7 bases. In germline, CDR1 is SGHTA, CDR2 FQGNSA. The V gene end was trimmed by 1 base and the J gene end by 7 bases; junction bases not matched to a gene: 3. This CDR3 is built from 13 residues. CDR3 in DNA: TGTGCCAGCAGCTTAGAGGGGGCGGGTGGCTACACCTTC. Residues: CASSLEGAGGYTF.

The sample holds a few counts of this clone. The V and J genes are TRBV18 and TRBJ1-6; possibly TRBD1 for D (5 bases). Germline CDR1 and CDR2: KGHSH and LQKENI. The ends were cut back, 3 bases at V and 9 bases at J, with 9 bases in the middle. This CDR3 has 13 amino acids. The CDR3: CASSPTEFSPLHF. The CDR3 DNA reads TGTGCCAGCTCACCGACAGAATTTTCACCCCTCCACTTT.

This clone came up a few times. Sequence at one end of the junction differs from germline and may be a read error. This chain links TRBV7-7 with TRBJ2-5; weak D call: TRBD2 (6 bases). The CDR3 length is 14 residues. Germline assignment: CDR1 SSHAT and CDR2 FNYEAQ (reference sequence). The CDR3 spells CASSLGGPQETQYF. CDR3 sequence (DNA): TGTGCTAGCAGTCTGGGGGGACCACAAGAGACCCAGTACTTC.

This sequence joins TRBV4-1 and TRBJ2-3; unclear D gene. The ends were cut back, 0 bases at V and 4 bases at J, with 14 bases in the middle. This CDR3 comprises 16 residues. From germline, CDR1 is MGHRA and CDR2 YSYEKL. In DNA form, the CDR3 reads TGCGCCAGCAGCCAAGAGGCTTTCAGAAAGGCAGATACGCAGTATTTT. Translating gives CASSQEAFRKADTQYF.

This clone was found a few times. This chain connects TRBV30 to TRBJ1-1; 7 nucleotides line up with TRBD1. The CDR3 totals 18 residues. Germline loops: CDR1 GTSNPN, CDR2 SVGIG (reference sequence). The V gene end was trimmed by 4 bases and the J gene end by 1 base; junction bases not matched to a gene: 18. The CDR3 loop reads CAWTGRRRQGLRNTEAFF. As DNA, the CDR3 is TGTGCCTGGACCGGTCGAAGAAGACAGGGTCTCCGGAACACTGAAGCTTTCTTT.

The V and J genes are TRBV9 and TRBJ2-7, with TRBD2 matching 8 bases. In germline, CDR1 is SGDLS, CDR2 YYNGEE. CDR3 length equals 14 residues. The J segment lost 1 base and the V segment lost 3 bases, leaving 3 bases of the junction unmatched. CDR3 coding DNA: TGTGCCAGCAGCGATGAGCGGGGGTCCTACGAGCAGTACTTC. Encoded protein: CASSDERGSYEQYF.

The V and J genes are TRBV10-3 and TRBJ1-2, with D uncertain. The CDR3 is 12 residues long. Germline loops: CDR1 ENHRY, CDR2 SYGVKD. V was trimmed by 2 bases and J by 6 bases, leaving 7 bases between them. The DNA for the CDR3 is TGTGCCATCAGTGAGCGCGGGAATGGCTACACCTTC. As protein: CAISERGNGYTF.